The rows below give T cell receptor beta chains drawn from one sample of a study of shared clonotypes between healthy human individuals. Produced via immunoSEQ multiplex PCR; TCRdb's table is partial and in-frame only. The table shows approximately 2,200,000 clones, with about 93% occurring only once. The sequenced sample consisted of naive CD8+ T cells from PBMCs. The source is a man in his late teens or twenties in good health. Some clones in this sample may be carry-over from other donors' samples. Each CDR3 is given with its conserved first and last residue. The D gene is left open where the match is weak. Clone size, where shown, is once, few, many, or a class for clones that have expanded.

clone_size | j_call | d_call | v_call | cdr3_nt | cdr3_aa
- | TRBJ2-3 | TRBD2 | TRBV14 | TGTGCCAGCAGCCTGGGACGGACTAGCGACGCAGATACGCAGTATTTT | CASSLGRTSDADTQYF
once | TRBJ2-1 | - | TRBV5-1 | TGCGCCAGCAGCCGTGTTGAGGGGCCGACACAGTTCTTC | CASSRVEGPTQFF
few | TRBJ1-2 | - | TRBV30 | TGTGCCTGGAGTGTGATGACAGCCAACTATGGCTACACCTTC | CAWSVMTANYGYTF
- | TRBJ2-7 | TRBD1 | TRBV7-9 | TGTGCCAGCAGCTCGACAGGGACCAGCTCCTACGAGCAGTACTTC | CASSSTGTSSYEQYF
few | TRBJ1-1 | - | TRBV7-9 | TGTGCCAGCAGCTTTTTCGTTCGGGACACTGAAGCTTTCTTT | CASSFFVRDTEAFF
few | TRBJ1-1 | - | TRBV29-1 | TGCAGCGTCGCTTGGGGGCGAGGAACTGAAGCTTTCTTT | CSVAWGRGTEAFF
- | TRBJ1-1 | - | TRBV11-2 | TGTGCCAGCAGCCCGGGACGGATGAACACTGAAGCTTTCTTT | CASSPGRMNTEAFF
- | TRBJ2-1 | - | TRBV7-8 | TGTGCCAGCAGCACCCGGAGCTCCTACAATGAGCAGTTCTTC | CASSTRSSYNEQFF
- | TRBJ2-7 | - | TRBV5-6 | TGTGCCAGCAGCTTAGGTTCATTCTCCGAGCAGTACTTC | CASSLGSFSEQYF
- | TRBJ2-7 | - | TRBV14 | TGTGCCAGCAGCCCGACCTGGGCAGCTGCCTACGAGCAGTACTTC | CASSPTWAAAYEQYF
- | TRBJ2-1 | - | TRBV5-4 | TGTGCCAGCAGCCGGATGGTGGCGGTAGCGGCCTACAATGAGCAGTTCTTC | CASSRMVAVAAYNEQFF
- | TRBJ2-3 | - | TRBV25-1 | TGTGCCAGCAGCGGGGTGTCAGGCGGCACAGATACGCAGTATTTT | CASSGVSGGTDTQYF
- | TRBJ2-7 | TRBD1 | TRBV5-1 | TGCGCCAGCAGCTTAACAGGGGGTTACGAGCAGTACTTC | CASSLTGGYEQYF
- | TRBJ2-7 | - | TRBV13 | TGTGCCAGCAGCTTAGGGCAGAGGTTGGACGAGCAGTACTTC | CASSLGQRLDEQYF
- | TRBJ2-1 | TRBD2 | TRBV30 | TGTGCCTGGAGTGTGGTGAGACTAGCGGGTTACAATGAGCAGTTCTTC | CAWSVVRLAGYNEQFF
- | TRBJ2-1 | - | TRBV11-2 | TGTGCCAGCGGTGGGGTAGTTTCCACTAATGAGCAGTTCTTC | CASGGVVSTNEQFF
- | TRBJ1-5 | TRBD1 | TRBV6-1 | TGTGCCAGCAGGAAGGACAGGAGAGATCAGCCCCAGCATTTT | CASRKDRRDQPQHF
- | TRBJ2-4 | - | TRBV14 | TGTGCCAGCAGCCAGGTCCTGGGAAGCATTCAGTACTTC | CASSQVLGSIQYF
- | TRBJ2-1 | - | TRBV5-1 | TGCGCCAGCAGCTTCCGACGACACCTCTCTGAGCAGTTCTTC | CASSFRRHLSEQFF
- | TRBJ1-2 | - | TRBV7-9 | TGTGCCAGCAGCTTGGGGGGCAATTATGGCTACACCTTC | CASSLGGNYGYTF
- | TRBJ2-7 | - | TRBV4-3 | TGCGCCAGCAGCCAAGACCCCTCTAATTACGAGCAGTACTTC | CASSQDPSNYEQYF
- | TRBJ2-3 | TRBD2 | TRBV28 | TGTGCCAGCAGTTTGTTGGCGGGAGGAGAAGATACGCAGTATTTT | CASSLLAGGEDTQYF
- | TRBJ2-7 | - | TRBV29-1 | TGCAGCGTTGTTTATTACGAGCAGTACTTC | CSVVYYEQYF
- | TRBJ2-2 | - | TRBV11-2 | TGTGCCAGCAGCTTAGTCGGGCCCGGGGAGCTGTTTTTT | CASSLVGPGELFF
- | TRBJ2-2 | - | TRBV27 | TGTGCCAGCAGTTCAGGGACAAGGAACACCGGGGAGCTGTTTTTT | CASSSGTRNTGELFF
- | TRBJ2-7 | - | TRBV7-9 | TGTGCCAGCAGCGCCCCCGGGAGCCCCTACGAGCAGTACTTC | CASSAPGSPYEQYF
- | TRBJ2-3 | - | TRBV7-9 | TGTGCCAGCAGCTCGGGACTTACCACAGATACGCAGTATTTT | CASSSGLTTDTQYF
- | TRBJ2-1 | TRBD2 | TRBV27 | TGTGCCAGCAGTTTATTACTAGCGGGAGTAAATGAGCAGTTCTTC | CASSLLLAGVNEQFF
few | TRBJ1-1 | TRBD1 | TRBV6-1 | TGTGCCAGCAGTGACCGGGACAGTTATAACACTGAAGCTTTCTTT | CASSDRDSYNTEAFF
- | TRBJ2-7 | - | TRBV7-9 | TGTGCCAGCAGCCCAAGAGGAGGGGGTGAACGAGGACACGAGCAGTACTTC | CASSPRGGGERGHEQYF
- | TRBJ2-1 | - | TRBV14 | TGTGCCAGCAGCCCACGACTAGTTACCAGGGGCCTCAATGAGCAGTTCTTC | CASSPRLVTRGLNEQFF
once | TRBJ2-7 | - | TRBV28 | TGTGCCAGCAGTTTGGGTGCAGGGGTTCGCCTCGGCTACTACGAGCAGTACTTC | CASSLGAGVRLGYYEQYF
once | TRBJ2-7 | - | TRBV5-8 | TGTGCCAGCAGCTTGCGAACCTTAACTCACAAACTAACCTACGAGCAGTACTTC | CASSLRTLTHKLTYEQYF